Shown below are 9 T cell receptor beta chains from a single sample sequenced in a study of beta chain features in type 1 diabetes. The study reverse transcribed the entire isolated RNA, so it sequenced expressed TCRB transcripts. Only in-frame clones appear in the TCRdb table, and some are missing; sequencing was by immunoSEQ multiplex PCR. This sample has 450,000 or so clones, with approximately 10% found just once. The sample comprised naive CD4+ T cells from blood. The receptors come from a woman younger than 30 in good health.

This clone has just a few counts. The chain recombines TRBV13 with TRBJ2-3; D ambiguous. CDR1 PRHDT and CDR2 FYEKMQ come from the germline V gene (reference sequence). The CDR3 consists of 15 residues. V was cut by 5 bases and J by 2 bases, with 14 bases left in between. CDR3 residues: CASSPPGPYTDTQYF. The CDR3 DNA follows: TGTGCCAGCAGCCCCCCGGGCCCGTACACAGATACGCAGTATTTT.

In its sample, this clone was seen a few times. The CDR3 DNA follows: TGTGCCAGCAGGATGGACAGCTGGATCGTCCTGACTTTC. Translating gives CASRMDSWIVLTF. V usage is TRBV25-1 and J usage is TRBJ2-6; a weak D match, TRBD1 (6 bases). This CDR3 has 13 amino acids. From germline, CDR1 is MGHDK and CDR2 SYGVNS. Trimming removed 6 bases at V and 12 bases at J, with 15 bases between. The whole variable domain, remainder taken from reference TRBV25-1 and TRBJ2-6, is EADIYQTPRYLVIGTGKKITLECSQTMGHDKMYWYQQDPGMELHLIHYSYGVNSTEKGDLSSESTVSRIRTEHFPLTLESARPSHTSQYLCASRMDSWIVLTFGAGSRLTVL.

This clone showed up just a few times. The J gene is TRBJ2-1, the V gene TRBV20-1; no clear D gene. Per germline, CDR1 DFQATT and CDR2 SNEGSKA (reference sequence). Trimming pared 3 bases from V and 12 bases from J, leaving 12 bases between. The CDR3 extends over 11 amino acids. In DNA, the CDR3 is TGCAGTGCTAGCAGAGCCCAAGGGCAGTTCTTC. Its protein is CSASRAQGQFF.

The rearrangement joins TRBV2 to TRBJ2-3; 8 bases are shared with TRBD2. The CDR3 length is 14 residues. Trimming cost V 5 bases and J 2 bases; bases outside gene matches: 3. Germline loops: CDR1 SNHLY, CDR2 FYNNEI. The CDR3 spells CASSKTSATDTQYF. CDR3 DNA: TGTGCCAGCAGTAAGACTAGCGCCACAGATACGCAGTATTTT.

In the case of this clone: The sample contains more than one DNA sequence encoding this CDR3. The chain has TRBV20-1 and TRBJ2-7; D might be TRBD2 (5 bases). The V and J ends lost 6 bases and 6 bases respectively, with 12 bases between them. Germline loops: CDR1 DFQATT, CDR2 SNEGSKA (reference sequence). The CDR3 contains 11 residues. DNA of the CDR3: TGCAGTGCCCCTCGGGGTGGCGAGCAGTACGTC. Its protein product is CSAPRGGEQYV.

This clone was observed a handful of times. CDR3 sequence: CASSFSDGNYGYTF. For the CDR3, the DNA is TGTGCCAGCAGCTTCAGCGACGGAAACTATGGCTACACCTTC. The chain couples TRBV7-9 to TRBJ1-2; D is unresolved. Germline V gives CDR1 SEHNR, CDR2 FQNEAQ (reference sequence). V lost 3 bases to trimming and J lost 2 bases, with 10 bases between them. This CDR3 has 14 residues.

The chain uses TRBV9 and TRBJ2-5; D is uncertain. CDR3 size: 15 residues. Germline V gene sequence: CDR1 SGDLS, CDR2 YYNGEE. V lost 0 bases and J 2 bases, leaving 11 bases between the germline ends. Here the CDR3 reads CASSVGRQEQETQYF. The CDR3 nucleotides are TGTGCCAGCAGCGTAGGTCGGCAGGAACAAGAGACCCAGTACTTC.

This clone was observed a handful of times. In DNA, the CDR3 is TGTGCCAGTAGTCCGGGACAGGGGTTAATCACCGGGGAGCTGTTTTTT. Translating gives CASSPGQGLITGELFF. The chain combines TRBV19 with TRBJ2-2, with 10 bases identical to TRBD1. Trimming removed 5 bases from V and 4 bases from J; junction bases left unmatched: 7. The CDR3 is 16 amino acids. CDR1 and CDR2 (germline): LNHDA, SQIVND (reference sequence).

Ten or more counts support this clone. The chain couples TRBV23-1 to TRBJ2-7; no firm D call. TRBV23-1 is designated an ORF whose function remains uncertain. V was pared by 0 bases and J by 4 bases, with 13 bases between. The CDR3 runs to 15 residues. The CDR3 spells CASSQSKRLLYEQYV. DNA of the CDR3: TGCGCCAGCAGTCAATCGAAGAGACTCCTGTACGAGCAGTACGTC.